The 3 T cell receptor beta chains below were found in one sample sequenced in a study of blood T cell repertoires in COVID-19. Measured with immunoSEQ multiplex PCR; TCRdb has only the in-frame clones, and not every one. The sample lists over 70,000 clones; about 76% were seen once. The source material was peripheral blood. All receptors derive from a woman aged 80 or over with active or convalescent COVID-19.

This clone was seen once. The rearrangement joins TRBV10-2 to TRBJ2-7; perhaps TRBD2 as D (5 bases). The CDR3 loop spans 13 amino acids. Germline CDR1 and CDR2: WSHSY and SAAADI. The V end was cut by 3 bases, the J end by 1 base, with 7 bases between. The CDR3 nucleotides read TGCGCCAGCAGTGATCGGGGATCCTACGAGCAGTACTTC. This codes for CASSDRGSYEQYF.

CDR3 sequence: CASSLTQGYTGELFF. In nucleotides, the CDR3 is TGTGCCAGCAGCTTGACACAGGGGTACACCGGGGAGCTGTTTTTT. This sequence joins TRBV11-2 and TRBJ2-2; 7 nucleotides line up with TRBD1. V was clipped by 3 bases and J by 3 bases; unmatched bases: 4. The germline V gene encodes CDR1 SGHAT and CDR2 FQNNGV. The CDR3 consists of 15 residues. Looking up the rest from reference TRBV11-2 and TRBJ2-2 gives the full variable domain: EAGVAQSPRYKIIEKRQSVAFWCNPISGHATLYWYQQILGQGPKLLIQFQNNGVVDDSQLPKDRFSAERLKGVDSTLKIQPAKLEDSAVYLCASSLTQGYTGELFFGEGSRLTVL.

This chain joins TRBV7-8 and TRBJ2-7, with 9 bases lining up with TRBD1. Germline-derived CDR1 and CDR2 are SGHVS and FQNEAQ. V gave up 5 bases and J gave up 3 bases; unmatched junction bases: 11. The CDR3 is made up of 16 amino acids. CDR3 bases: TGTGCCAGCAGCCCGCGAGAGGGACAGGGAGTCTACGAGCAGTACTTC. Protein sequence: CASSPREGQGVYEQYF.